This T cell receptor (beta chain) is from a study of blood T cell repertoires in COVID-19. Across the whole study: Samples came from the United States, Italy and Spain, spanning acute and convalescent COVID-19. From T cells, B-cell-depleted T cells, or PBMCs came the material, which was cDNA or gDNA.

Original data processing: Amplification of reference gene primers was used by the study to estimate nucleated cell counts. Repertoires were generated with immunoSEQ multiplex PCR, while TCRdb's copy carries only in-frame clones and drops some. From that table come the V and J calls and clone size; the DNA was used to work out D and trimming. The profile shows about 98,000 clones, around four fifths of them singletons. From germline, CDR1 is MNHEY and CDR2 SVGEGT. The V gene end was trimmed by 4 bases and the J gene end by 4 bases; junction bases not matched to a gene: 9. The CDR3 spans 15 residues. The V and J genes are TRBV6-2 or TRBV6-3 and TRBJ2-7; the match to TRBD2 covers 8 bases. Sequencing was done on a sample of peripheral blood. The sequence was collected from a man in his fifties or sixties with active or convalescent COVID-19. The CDR3 loop reads CASSSRGSGVYEQYV. CDR3 DNA: TGTGCCAGCAGTTCCCGGGGTAGCGGGGTATACGAGCAGTACGTC.